This T cell receptor beta chain was observed in a study of T cell responses to AZD1222 COVID-19 vaccine. Study at large: Pooling was applied to second doses at about 4 or about 12 weeks. Overall study results and limits: Spike as a whole was targeted by vaccine-associated CD4 TCRs, dominant at 160-218 and 743-854. Per reports, nearly half of all spike-specific TCRs target regions that are unmutated in variants.

J gave up 5 bases and V 4 bases, and 5 bases lay outside the gene matches. The CDR3 spans 15 residues. Germline-derived CDR1 and CDR2 are MNHEY and SVGEGT. TCRdb's copy holds only in-frame clones and misses some; the assay was immunoSEQ multiplex PCR. The sample shows 60,000 to 65,000 clones, roughly three quarters of them seen only once. Remarks on this clone: What it recognizes is unknown.

The starting material was peripheral blood, obtained on day 0 of AZD1222 vaccination. The rearrangement joins TRBV6-2 or TRBV6-3 to TRBJ2-3, with TRBD2 identical over 11 bases. The sequence derives from an adult in good health. CDR3: CASSLAGGPGDTQYF. The CDR3 DNA follows: TGTGCCAGCAGTTTAGCGGGGGGGCCGGGAGATACGCAGTATTTT.